The source of this TCR beta chain is a study of spatial heterogeneity in lung cancer. Across the study: Raw sequencing reads included, on average, more than eight appearances of each unique TCR and UMI combination. Study findings and constraints: Ubiquitous expanded tumor TCRs showed up in blood more at resection than follow-up.

A single record per CDR3 protein comes from TCRdb applying MiXCR to the 5' RACE reads. The repertoire has some 41,000 distinct CDR3 sequences, almost 7% of them found once; the top ten carry 43%. As regards this clonotype: The target antigen is unknown.

The germline V gene encodes CDR1 KGHSH and CDR2 LQKENI. The CDR3 contains 12 residues. The V end lost 2 bases, the J end lost 6 bases, and 8 bases lay between the germline ends. Time point given: sample taken at primary tumor resection. Donation came from 70 or so patients with untreated early-stage non-small cell lung cancer. Researchers sequenced whole RNA taken from tumor, nontumor lung or frozen PBMC without sorting. The chain employs TRBV18 and TRBJ2-7, with D unresolved. The receptor was derived from a female donor with early-stage non-small cell lung cancer. The source material was PBMCs, sampled at surgery. CDR3 nucleotides: TGTGCCAGCTCACCAGATAAGGGCGAGCAGTACTTC. As protein: CASSPDKGEQYF. Filled out from reference TRBV18 and TRBJ2-7, the complete variable domain reads NAGVMQNPRHLVRRRGQEARLRCSPMKGHSHVYWYRQLPEEGLKFMVYLQKENIIDESGMPKERFSAEFPKEGPSILRIQQVVRGDSAAYFCASSPDKGEQYFGPGTRLTVT.